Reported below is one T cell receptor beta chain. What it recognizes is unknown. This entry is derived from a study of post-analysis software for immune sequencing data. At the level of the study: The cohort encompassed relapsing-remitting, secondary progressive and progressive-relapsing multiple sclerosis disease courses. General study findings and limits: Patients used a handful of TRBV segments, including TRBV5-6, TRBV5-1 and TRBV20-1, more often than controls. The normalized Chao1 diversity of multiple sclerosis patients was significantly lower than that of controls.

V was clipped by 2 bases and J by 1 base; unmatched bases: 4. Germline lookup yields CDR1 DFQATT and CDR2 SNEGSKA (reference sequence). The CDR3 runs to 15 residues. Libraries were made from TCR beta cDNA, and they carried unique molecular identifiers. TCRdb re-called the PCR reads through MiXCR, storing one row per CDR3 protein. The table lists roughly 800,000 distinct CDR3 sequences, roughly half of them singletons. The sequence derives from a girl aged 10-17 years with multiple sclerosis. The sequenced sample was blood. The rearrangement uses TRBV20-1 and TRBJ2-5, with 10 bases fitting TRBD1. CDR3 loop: CSARRDRGLQETQYF. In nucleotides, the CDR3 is TGCAGTGCTAGACGCGACAGGGGGCTCCAAGAGACCCAGTACTTC.